This T cell receptor beta chain is from a study of shared clonotypes between healthy human individuals. About this clone: Antigen specificity is unknown.

TCRdb's copy holds only in-frame clones and misses some; the assay was immunoSEQ multiplex PCR. In the table there are more than 450,000 clones, about four fifths of which are singletons. Study-wide results and caveats: Sequencing depth was expected to affect clonotype sharing among donors.

Trimming shortened V by 3 bases and J by 0 bases, and 11 bases separated the two germline ends. Germline-derived CDR1 and CDR2 are SGHTA and FQGNSA. The CDR3 sequence is 15 residues long. The sequenced sample was PBMCs. The chain joins TRBV7-2 to TRBJ1-2, with a tentative D call TRBD1 (5 bases). The receptor was isolated from a woman aged 40-49 years in good health. Some clones in this sample may be carry-over from other donors' samples. DNA of the CDR3: TGTGCCAGCAGCTTCGGGACGGCAGCTAACTATGGCTACACCTTC. It translates to CASSFGTAANYGYTF.